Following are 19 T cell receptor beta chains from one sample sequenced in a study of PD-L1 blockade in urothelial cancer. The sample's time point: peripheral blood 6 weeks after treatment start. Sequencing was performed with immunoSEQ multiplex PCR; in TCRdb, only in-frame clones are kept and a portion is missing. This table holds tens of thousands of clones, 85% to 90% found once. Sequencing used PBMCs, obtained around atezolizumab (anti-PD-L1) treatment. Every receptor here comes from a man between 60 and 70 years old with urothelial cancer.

The CDR3 is CASSPASPPGELFF. The CDR3 DNA sequence: TGTGCCAGCTCACCAGCGTCACCACCCGGGGAGCTGTTTTTT. V and J are TRBV18 and TRBJ2-2; D unresolved. The CDR3 contains 14 residues. CDR1 is KGHSH and CDR2 is LQKENI in the germline V gene. V was shortened by 2 bases and J by 6 bases, with 10 bases between the two germline ends.

CDR3 region: CASSRRGGEETQYF. CDR3 bases: TGCGCCAGCAGCAGACGGGGGGGAGAAGAGACCCAGTACTTC. The V call is TRBV5-1, the J call TRBJ2-5, with 8 bases that match TRBD2. This CDR3 spans 14 amino acids. Germline V gives CDR1 SGHRS, CDR2 YFSETQ. Trimming at V came to 4 bases and at J to 3 bases, leaving 5 bases not matched to a gene.

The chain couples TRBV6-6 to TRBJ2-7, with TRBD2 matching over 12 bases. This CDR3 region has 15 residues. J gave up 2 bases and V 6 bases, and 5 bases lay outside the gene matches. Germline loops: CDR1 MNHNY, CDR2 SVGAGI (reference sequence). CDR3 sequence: CASSWTSGTPYEQYF. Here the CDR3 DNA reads TGTGCCAGCAGCTGGACTAGCGGGACCCCCTACGAGCAGTACTTC.

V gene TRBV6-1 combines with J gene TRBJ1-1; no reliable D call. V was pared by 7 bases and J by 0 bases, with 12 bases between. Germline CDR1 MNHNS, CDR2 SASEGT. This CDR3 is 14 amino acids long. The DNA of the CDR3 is TGTGCCAGCACCCCGGCGGCGGTGAACACTGAAGCTTTCTTT. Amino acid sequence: CASTPAAVNTEAFF.

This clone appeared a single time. The CDR3 reads CASSPSTSEETQYF. CDR3 DNA: TGTGCCAGCAGCCCGTCGACTAGTGAAGAGACCCAGTACTTC. The chain combines TRBV7-2 with TRBJ2-5; D is possibly TRBD2 (6 bases). The germline CDR1 and CDR2 sequences are SGHTA and FQGNSA. The V end lost 5 bases, the J end lost 3 bases, and 13 bases lay between the germline ends. The CDR3 is 14 residues long. The variable domain in full, with the rest retrieved from reference TRBV7-2 and TRBJ2-5, is GAGVSQSPSNKVTEKGKDVELRCDPISGHTALYWYRQSLGQGLEFLIYFQGNSAPDKSGLPSDRFSAERTGGSVSTLTIQRTQQEDSAVYLCASSPSTSEETQYFGPGTRLLVL.

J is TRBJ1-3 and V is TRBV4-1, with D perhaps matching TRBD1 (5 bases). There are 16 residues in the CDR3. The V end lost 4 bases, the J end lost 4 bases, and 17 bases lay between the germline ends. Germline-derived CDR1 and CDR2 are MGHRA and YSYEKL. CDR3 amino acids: CASSPDRGIVGNTIYF. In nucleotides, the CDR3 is TGCGCCAGCAGCCCAGACCGGGGGATAGTAGGAAACACCATATATTTT.

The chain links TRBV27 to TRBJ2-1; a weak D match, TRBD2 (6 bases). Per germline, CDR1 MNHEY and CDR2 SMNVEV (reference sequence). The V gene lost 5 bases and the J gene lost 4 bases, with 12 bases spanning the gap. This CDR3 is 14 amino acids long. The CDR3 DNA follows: TGTGCCAGCAGTGGGGGGACGGATTACAATGAGCAGTTCTTC. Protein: CASSGGTDYNEQFF.

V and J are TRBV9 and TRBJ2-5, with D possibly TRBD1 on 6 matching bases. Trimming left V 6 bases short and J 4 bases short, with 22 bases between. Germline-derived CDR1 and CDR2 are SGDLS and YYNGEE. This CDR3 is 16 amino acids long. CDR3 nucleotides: TGTGCCAGCAATCGGGGCGGACAGTTCCTGGGAGAGACCCAGTACTTC. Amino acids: CASNRGGQFLGETQYF.

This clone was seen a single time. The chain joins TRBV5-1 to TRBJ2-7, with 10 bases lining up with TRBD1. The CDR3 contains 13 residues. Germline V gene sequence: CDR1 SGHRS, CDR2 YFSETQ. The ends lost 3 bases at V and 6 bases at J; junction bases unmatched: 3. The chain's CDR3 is CASSWTGGREQYF. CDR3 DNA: TGCGCCAGCAGCTGGACAGGGGGTCGCGAGCAGTACTTC.

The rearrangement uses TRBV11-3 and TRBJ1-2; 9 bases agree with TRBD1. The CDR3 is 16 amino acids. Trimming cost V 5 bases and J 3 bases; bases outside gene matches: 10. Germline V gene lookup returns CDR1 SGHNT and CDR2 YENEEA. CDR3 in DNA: TGTGCCAGCAGCACCGGGACAGGGTCGACGTACTATGGCTACACCTTC. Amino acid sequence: CASSTGTGSTYYGYTF.

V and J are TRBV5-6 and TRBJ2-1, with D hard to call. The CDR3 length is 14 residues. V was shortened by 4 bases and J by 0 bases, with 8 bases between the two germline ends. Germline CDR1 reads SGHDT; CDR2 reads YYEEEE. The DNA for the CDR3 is TGTGCCAGCAGCCTGGATAGCTCCTACAATGAGCAGTTCTTC. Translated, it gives CASSLDSSYNEQFF. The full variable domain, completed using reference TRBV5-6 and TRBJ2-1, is DAGVTQSPTHLIKTRGQQVTLRCSPKSGHDTVSWYQQALGQGPQFIFQYYEEEERQRGNFPDRFSGHQFPNYSSELNVNALLLGDSALYLCASSLDSSYNEQFFGPGTRLTVL.

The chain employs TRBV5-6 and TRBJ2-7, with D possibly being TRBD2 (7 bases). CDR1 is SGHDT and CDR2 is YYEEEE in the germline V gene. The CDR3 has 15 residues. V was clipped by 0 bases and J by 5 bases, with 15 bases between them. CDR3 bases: TGTGCCAGCAGCTTGGTAGGGGGGGCCGCCGACGAGCAGTACTTC. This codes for CASSLVGGAADEQYF.

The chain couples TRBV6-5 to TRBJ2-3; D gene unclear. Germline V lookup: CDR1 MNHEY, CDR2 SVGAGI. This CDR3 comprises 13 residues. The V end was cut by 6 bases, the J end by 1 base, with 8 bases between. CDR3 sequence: CASSARGTDTQYF. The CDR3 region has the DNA TGTGCCAGCAGCGCGAGAGGCACAGATACGCAGTATTTT.

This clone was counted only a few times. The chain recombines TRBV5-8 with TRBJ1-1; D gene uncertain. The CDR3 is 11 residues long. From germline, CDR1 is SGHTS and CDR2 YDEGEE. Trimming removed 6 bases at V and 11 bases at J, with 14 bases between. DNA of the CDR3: TGTGCCAGCACATACTTGTTCGGGGCTTTCTTT. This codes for CASTYLFGAFF.

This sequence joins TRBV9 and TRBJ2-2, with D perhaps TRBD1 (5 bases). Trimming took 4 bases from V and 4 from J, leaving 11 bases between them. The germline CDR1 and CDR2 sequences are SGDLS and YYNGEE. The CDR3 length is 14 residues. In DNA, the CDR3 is TGTGCCAGCAGCCCCAGCAGGGCCACCGGGGAGCTGTTTTTT. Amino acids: CASSPSRATGELFF.

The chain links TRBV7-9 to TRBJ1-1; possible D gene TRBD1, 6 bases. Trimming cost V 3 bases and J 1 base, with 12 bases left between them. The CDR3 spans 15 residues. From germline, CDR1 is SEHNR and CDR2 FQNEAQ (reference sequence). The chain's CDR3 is CASSFQGHKNTEAFF. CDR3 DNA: TGTGCCAGCAGCTTTCAGGGACACAAGAACACTGAAGCTTTCTTT.

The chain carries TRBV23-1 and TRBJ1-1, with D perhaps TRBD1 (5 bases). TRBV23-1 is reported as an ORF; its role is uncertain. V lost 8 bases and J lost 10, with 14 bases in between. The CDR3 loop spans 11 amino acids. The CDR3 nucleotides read TGCGCCAGCGAAGAATCAGGGATAGCTTTCTTT. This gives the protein CASEESGIAFF.

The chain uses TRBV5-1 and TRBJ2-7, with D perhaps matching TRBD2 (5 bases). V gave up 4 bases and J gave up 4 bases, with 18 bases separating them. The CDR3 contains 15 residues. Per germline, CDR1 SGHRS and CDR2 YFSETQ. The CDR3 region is CASSPLEGLLYEQYF. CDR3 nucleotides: TGCGCCAGCAGCCCCCTTGAGGGCCTTTTGTACGAGCAGTACTTC.

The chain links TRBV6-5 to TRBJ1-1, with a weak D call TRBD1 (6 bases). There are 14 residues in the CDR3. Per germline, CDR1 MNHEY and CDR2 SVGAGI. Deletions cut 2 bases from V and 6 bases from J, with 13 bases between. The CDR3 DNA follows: TGTGCCAGCAGTTACCTACGACAGGAGTCTGAAGCTTTCTTT. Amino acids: CASSYLRQESEAFF.